This T cell receptor (beta chain) derives from a study of human T cells and chemical hapten exposure. Study-wide background: Small volume differences among pooled libraries mainly caused per-sample TCR yield variation.

The CDR3 extends over 14 amino acids. Per germline, CDR1 GTSNPN and CDR2 SVGIG (reference sequence). Trimming shortened V by 4 bases and J by 0 bases, and 10 bases separated the two germline ends. As for time point: patch test 3, about 24 weeks after DPC sensitization. Indicated treatment: therapeutic diphenylcyclopropenone sensitization with weekly scalp DPC. The study used a library that attached unique molecular identifiers to individual cDNA molecules. TCRdb redid the calling of the RACE reads with MiXCR, one entry per CDR3 protein. Found here are around 130,000 distinct CDR3 sequences, roughly 12% of them singletons; the top ten hold under 2.5%.

The receptor was isolated from a woman aged 45-59 years with alopecia areata. Some clones in this sample may be carry-over from other donors' samples. Material: whole blood, obtained in connection with sensitization to the hapten diphenylcyclopropenone (DPC). The chain has TRBV30 and TRBJ1-3, with D hard to call. The CDR3 sequence: CAWTVGLSGNTIYF. CDR3 DNA: TGTGCCTGGACTGTCGGTCTCTCTGGAAACACCATATATTTT. The full variable domain, rest sourced from reference TRBV30 and TRBJ1-3, is SQTIHQWPATLVQPVGSPLSLECTVEGTSNPNLYWYRQAAGRGLQLLFYSVGIGQISSEVPQNLSASRPQDRQFILSSKKLLLSDSGFYLCAWTVGLSGNTIYFGEGSWLTVV.